These 7 T cell receptor beta chains came from one sample sequenced in a study of PD-1 blockade in classical Hodgkin lymphoma. Brentuximab vedotin exposure varied among the patients, all of whom had relapsed after autologous stem cell transplantation. TCRdb keeps only in-frame clones here, not all; method: immunoSEQ multiplex PCR. The sample carries roughly 150,000 clones, approximately 72% recorded once. Source: peripheral blood mononuclear cells (PBMCs), taken before the second cycle of nivolumab. The origin of the receptors is a human donor with classical Hodgkin lymphoma.

The rearrangement joins TRBV2 to TRBJ1-4; D is possibly TRBD1 (5 bases). V lost 7 bases to trimming and J lost 5 bases, with 11 bases between them. Per the germline V gene, CDR1 is SNHLY and CDR2 is FYNNEI. The CDR3 loop spans 13 amino acids. The CDR3 sequence is CASTRDSNEKLFF. CDR3 coding DNA: TGTGCCAGCACCAGGGATTCCAATGAAAAACTGTTTTTT.

This chain joins TRBV7-9 and TRBJ2-7; 7 bases are a match to TRBD2. The CDR3 spans 16 residues. Germline trimming cut 5 bases from V and 0 bases from J; bases unmatched to any gene: 10. Germline V gene lookup returns CDR1 SEHNR and CDR2 FQNEAQ (reference sequence). CDR3 residues: CASSTWGGQNSYEQYF. The CDR3 bases are TGTGCCAGCAGCACCTGGGGAGGGCAGAACTCCTACGAGCAGTACTTC.

This clone turned up a few times. The J gene is TRBJ2-1, the V gene TRBV5-3, with D tentatively TRBD2 (6 bases). TRBV5-3 carries the ORF label, with uncertain function. The CDR3 loop spans 15 amino acids. V dropped 2 bases and J dropped 4 bases, with 13 bases sitting between them. This chain's CDR3 is CARSFSRDSYNEQFF. The CDR3 DNA reads TGTGCCAGAAGCTTTTCGCGGGACTCGTACAATGAGCAGTTCTTC.

This clone is medium-sized by share. This chain uses TRBV2 with TRBJ1-6, with 9 positions matching TRBD1. V trimming: 7 bases; J trimming: 6 bases; junction bases outside the gene matches: 7. Germline V gene sequence: CDR1 SNHLY, CDR2 FYNNEI. The CDR3 extends over 15 amino acids. The CDR3, as DNA: TGTGCCAGCAAGGAGGCGACAGGGGGTAATTCACCCCTCCACTTT. It specifies CASKEATGGNSPLHF. The full variable domain, with the rest looked up from reference TRBV2 and TRBJ1-6, is EPEVTQTPSHQVTQMGQEVILRCVPISNHLYFYWYRQILGQKVEFLVSFYNNEISEKSEIFDDQFSVERPDGSNFTLKIRSTKLEDSAMYFCASKEATGGNSPLHFGNGTRLTVT.

The rearrangement uses TRBV4-3 and TRBJ2-7; D unclear. The CDR3 covers 15 residues. Trimming shortened V by 0 bases and J by 0 bases, and 9 bases separated the two germline ends. The germline gives CDR1 LGHNA, CDR2 YSLEER. The CDR3, as DNA: TGCGCCAGCAGCCAAGAAGTCGGTTTCTCCTACGAGCAGTACTTC. Translating gives CASSQEVGFSYEQYF.

This clone came up a few times. V gene TRBV2 combines with J gene TRBJ1-2, with D possibly matching TRBD1 (5 bases). Trimming took 3 bases from V and 8 from J, leaving 13 bases between them. Germline loops: CDR1 SNHLY, CDR2 FYNNEI. This CDR3 comprises 13 residues. The CDR3 reads CASSEGGDKGYTF. As DNA, the CDR3 is TGTGCCAGCAGTGAGGGAGGGGATAAGGGCTACACCTTC. The full variable domain, in which reference TRBV2 and TRBJ1-2 provide the parts outside the CDR3, is EPEVTQTPSHQVTQMGQEVILRCVPISNHLYFYWYRQILGQKVEFLVSFYNNEISEKSEIFDDQFSVERPDGSNFTLKIRSTKLEDSAMYFCASSEGGDKGYTFGSGTRLTVV.

CDR3 sequence reads: CASSYGSRGAYEQYF. As DNA, the CDR3 is TGTGCCAGCAGCTACGGGTCTCGTGGGGCCTACGAGCAGTACTTC. The rearrangement uses TRBV7-9 and TRBJ2-7; unclear D gene. V lost 4 bases to trimming and J lost 2 bases, with 15 bases between them. Germline V gives CDR1 SEHNR, CDR2 FQNEAQ (reference sequence). The CDR3 is 15 amino acids.